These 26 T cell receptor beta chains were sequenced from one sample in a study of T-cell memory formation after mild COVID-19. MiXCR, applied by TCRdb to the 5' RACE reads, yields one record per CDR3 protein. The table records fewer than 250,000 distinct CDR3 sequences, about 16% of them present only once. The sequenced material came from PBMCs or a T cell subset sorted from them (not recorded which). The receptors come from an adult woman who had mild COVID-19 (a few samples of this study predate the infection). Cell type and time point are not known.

The CDR3 reads CASSPDRDRVLDTQYF. As DNA, the CDR3 is TGTGCCAGCTCGCCCGACCGGGACAGGGTGTTGGATACGCAGTATTTT. V and J are TRBV18 and TRBJ2-3; 9 nucleotides agree with TRBD1. This CDR3 spans 16 amino acids. The V gene's germline CDR1 is KGHSH and CDR2 LQKENI. J gave up 6 bases and V 6 bases, and 13 bases lay outside the gene matches.

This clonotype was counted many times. The CDR3 DNA is TGTGCCAGCAGCCAAGATCTCTGGACTAGCGGGAGGGGTTACGAGCAGTACTTC. This encodes CASSQDLWTSGRGYEQYF. The chain links TRBV3-1 to TRBJ2-7; 15 bases agree with TRBD2. The CDR3 is 18 amino acids. The germline CDR1 and CDR2 sequences are LGHDT and YNNKEL (reference sequence). V lost 0 bases to trimming and J lost 4 bases; unmatched junction nucleotides: 7.

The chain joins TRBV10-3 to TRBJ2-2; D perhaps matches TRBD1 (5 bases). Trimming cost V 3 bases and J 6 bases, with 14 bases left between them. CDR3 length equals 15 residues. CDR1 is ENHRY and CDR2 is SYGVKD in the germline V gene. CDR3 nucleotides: TGTGCCATCAGTGAAAATCCAGGGTTGGCCGGGGAGCTGTTTTTT. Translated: CAISENPGLAGELFF.

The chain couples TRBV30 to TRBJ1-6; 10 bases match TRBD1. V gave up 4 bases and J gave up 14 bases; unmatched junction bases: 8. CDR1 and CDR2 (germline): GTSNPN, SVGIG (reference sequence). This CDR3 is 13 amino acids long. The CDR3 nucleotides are TGTGCCTGGACTACTGACAGGGGGCAGGCCCTCCACTTT. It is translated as CAWTTDRGQALHF.

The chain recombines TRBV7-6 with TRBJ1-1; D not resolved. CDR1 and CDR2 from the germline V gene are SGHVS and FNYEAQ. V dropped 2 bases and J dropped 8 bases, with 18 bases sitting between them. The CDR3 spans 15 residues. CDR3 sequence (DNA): TGTGCCAGCAGCTTAAATCACCTCCGGGGTCACGAAGCTTTCTTT. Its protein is CASSLNHLRGHEAFF. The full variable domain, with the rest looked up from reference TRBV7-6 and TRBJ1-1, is GAGVSQSPRYKVTKRGQDVALRCDPISGHVSLYWYRQALGQGPEFLTYFNYEAQQDKSGLPNDRFSAERPEGSISTLTIQRTEQRDSAMYRCASSLNHLRGHEAFFGQGTRLTVV.

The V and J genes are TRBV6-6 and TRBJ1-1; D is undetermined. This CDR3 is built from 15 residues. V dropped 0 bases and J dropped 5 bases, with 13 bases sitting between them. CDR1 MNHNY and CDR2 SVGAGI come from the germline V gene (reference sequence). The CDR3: CASSYSGGWETEAFF. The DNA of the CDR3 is TGTGCCAGCAGTTACTCTGGAGGTTGGGAAACTGAAGCTTTCTTT.

This CDR3 reads CATSTTAAWGETQYF. The CDR3, as DNA: TGTGCCACCAGCACTACGGCGGCCTGGGGCGAGACCCAGTACTTC. The J gene is TRBJ2-5, the V gene TRBV15; D is perhaps TRBD1 (5 bases). The CDR3 has 15 amino acids. V was cut by 4 bases and J by 5 bases, with 17 bases left in between. CDR1 is LNHNV and CDR2 is YYDKDF in the germline V gene (reference sequence).

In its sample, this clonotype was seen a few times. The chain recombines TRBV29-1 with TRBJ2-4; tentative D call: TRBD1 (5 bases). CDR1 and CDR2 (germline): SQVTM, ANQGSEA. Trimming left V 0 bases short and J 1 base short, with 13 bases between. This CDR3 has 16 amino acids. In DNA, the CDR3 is TGCAGCGTTGAAGAACGAGGCAGGGCGGCCAAAAACATTCAGTACTTC. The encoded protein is CSVEERGRAAKNIQYF.

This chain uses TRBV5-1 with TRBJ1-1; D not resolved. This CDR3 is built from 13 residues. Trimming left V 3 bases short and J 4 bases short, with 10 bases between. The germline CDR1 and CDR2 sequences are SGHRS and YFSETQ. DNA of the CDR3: TGCGCCAGCAGCTCCAGCAGTGGCACTGAAGCTTTCTTT. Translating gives CASSSSSGTEAFF.

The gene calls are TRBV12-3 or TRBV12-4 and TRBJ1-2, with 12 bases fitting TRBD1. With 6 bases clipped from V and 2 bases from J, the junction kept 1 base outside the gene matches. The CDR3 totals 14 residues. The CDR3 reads CASRGTGGNYGYTF. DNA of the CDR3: TGTGCCAGCAGGGGGACAGGGGGCAACTATGGCTACACCTTC.

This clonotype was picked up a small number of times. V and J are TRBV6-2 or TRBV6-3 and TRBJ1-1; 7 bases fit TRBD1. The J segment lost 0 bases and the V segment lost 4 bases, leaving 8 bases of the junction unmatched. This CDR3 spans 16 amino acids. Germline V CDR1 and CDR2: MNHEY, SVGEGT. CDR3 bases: TGTGCCAGCAGTTTTAATCGACAGGGATTGAACACTGAAGCTTTCTTT. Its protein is CASSFNRQGLNTEAFF.

CDR3 residues: CASRPGQSNQPQHF. The CDR3 region has the DNA TGTGCCAGCAGACCGGGACAGAGCAATCAGCCCCAGCATTTT. The V and J genes are TRBV7-2 and TRBJ1-5, with 7 bases that match TRBD1. Unmatched junction bases numbered 3, after V lost 6 bases and J lost 1 base. The CDR3 contains 14 residues. Per the germline V gene, CDR1 is SGHTA and CDR2 is FQGNSA.

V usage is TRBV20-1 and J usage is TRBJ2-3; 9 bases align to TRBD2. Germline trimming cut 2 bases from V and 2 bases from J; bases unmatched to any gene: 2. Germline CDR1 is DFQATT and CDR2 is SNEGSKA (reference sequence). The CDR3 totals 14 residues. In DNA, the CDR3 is TGCAGTGCTAGACTAGCGGGGTTCACAGATACGCAGTATTTT. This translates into CSARLAGFTDTQYF.

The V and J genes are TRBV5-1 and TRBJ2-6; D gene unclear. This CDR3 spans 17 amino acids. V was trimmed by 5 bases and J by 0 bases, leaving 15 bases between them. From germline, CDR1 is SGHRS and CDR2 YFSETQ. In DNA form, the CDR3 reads TGCGCCAGCAGGATGACGACTTACGCCTCTGGGGCCAACGTCCTGACTTTC. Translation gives CASRMTTYASGANVLTF.

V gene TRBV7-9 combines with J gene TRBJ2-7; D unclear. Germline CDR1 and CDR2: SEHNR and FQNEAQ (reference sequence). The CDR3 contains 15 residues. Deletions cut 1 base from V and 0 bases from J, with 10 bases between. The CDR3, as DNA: TGTGCCAGCAGCTTAGGGGGTCTTAGCTCCTACGAGCAGTACTTC. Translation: CASSLGGLSSYEQYF.

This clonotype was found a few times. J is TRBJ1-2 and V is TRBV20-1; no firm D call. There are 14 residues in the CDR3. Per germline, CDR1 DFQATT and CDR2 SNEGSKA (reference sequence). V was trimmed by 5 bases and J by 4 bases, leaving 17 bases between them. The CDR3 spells CSASFGFNSYGYTF. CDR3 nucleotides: TGCAGTGCTTCATTCGGGTTTAATAGCTATGGCTACACCTTC.

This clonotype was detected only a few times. This chain's CDR3 is CASSRWDSVPYQYF. The CDR3 coding sequence is TGTGCCAGCAGTCGGTGGGACAGTGTTCCCTACCAGTACTTC. The chain has TRBV6-2 or TRBV6-3 and TRBJ2-5; 7 positions match TRBD1. The junction had 13 bases not matched to a gene; V was cut back by 5 bases and J by 10 bases. The CDR3 extends over 14 amino acids. From germline, CDR1 is MNHEY and CDR2 SVGEGT.

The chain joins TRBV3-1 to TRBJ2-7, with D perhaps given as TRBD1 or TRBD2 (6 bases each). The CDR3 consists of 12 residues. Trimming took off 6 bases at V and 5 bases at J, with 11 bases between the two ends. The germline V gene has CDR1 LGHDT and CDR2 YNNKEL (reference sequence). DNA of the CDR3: TGTGCCAGCAGTCGAGGGGGGCACGAGCAGTACTTC. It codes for CASSRGGHEQYF.

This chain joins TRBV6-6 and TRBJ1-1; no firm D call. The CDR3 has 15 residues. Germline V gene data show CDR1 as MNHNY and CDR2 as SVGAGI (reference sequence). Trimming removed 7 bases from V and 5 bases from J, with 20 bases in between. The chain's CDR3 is CASTVALLTWTEAFF. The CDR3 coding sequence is TGTGCCAGCACAGTTGCGCTTCTAACATGGACTGAAGCTTTCTTT.

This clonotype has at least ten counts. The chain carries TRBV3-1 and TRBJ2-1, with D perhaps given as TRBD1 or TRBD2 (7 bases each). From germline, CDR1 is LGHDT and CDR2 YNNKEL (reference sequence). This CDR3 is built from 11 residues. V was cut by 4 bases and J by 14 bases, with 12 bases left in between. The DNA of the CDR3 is TGTGCCAGCAGCCGGGGAGGGGGCAAGTTCTTC. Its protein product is CASSRGGGKFF.

CDR3 sequence reads: CASSQGVGNEQYF. DNA for the CDR3: TGCGCCAGCTCTCAGGGGGTAGGAAACGAGCAGTACTTC. The chain is built from TRBV5-1 and TRBJ2-7; TRBD1 matches 7 bases. Trimming at V came to 7 bases and at J to 5 bases, leaving 9 bases not matched to a gene. This CDR3 comprises 13 residues. Germline CDR1 is SGHRS and CDR2 is YFSETQ.

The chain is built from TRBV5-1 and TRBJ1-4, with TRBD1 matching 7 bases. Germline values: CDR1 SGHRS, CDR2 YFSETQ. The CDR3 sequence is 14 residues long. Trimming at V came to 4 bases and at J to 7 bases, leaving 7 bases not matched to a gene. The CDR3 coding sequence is TGCGCCAGCAGCCCCGGGACAGCTTCTGAAAAACTGTTTTTT. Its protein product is CASSPGTASEKLFF.

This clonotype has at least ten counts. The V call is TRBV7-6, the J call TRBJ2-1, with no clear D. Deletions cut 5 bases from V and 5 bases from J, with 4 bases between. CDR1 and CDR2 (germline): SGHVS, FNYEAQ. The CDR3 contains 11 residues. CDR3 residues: CASSEDNEQFF. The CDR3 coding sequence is TGTGCCAGCAGCGAAGACAATGAGCAGTTCTTC.

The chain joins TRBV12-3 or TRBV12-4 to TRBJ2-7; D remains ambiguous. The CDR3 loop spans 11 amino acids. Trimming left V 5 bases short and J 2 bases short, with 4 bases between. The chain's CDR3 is CASSIAYEQYF. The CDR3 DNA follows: TGTGCCAGCAGTATTGCCTACGAGCAGTACTTC.

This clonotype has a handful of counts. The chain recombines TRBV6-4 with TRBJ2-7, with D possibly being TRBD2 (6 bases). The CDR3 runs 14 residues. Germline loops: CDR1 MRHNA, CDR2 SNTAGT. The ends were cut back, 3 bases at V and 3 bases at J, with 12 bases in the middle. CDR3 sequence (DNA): TGTGCCAGCAGTGATAACGGGACTTACTACGAGCAGTACTTC. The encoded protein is CASSDNGTYYEQYF.

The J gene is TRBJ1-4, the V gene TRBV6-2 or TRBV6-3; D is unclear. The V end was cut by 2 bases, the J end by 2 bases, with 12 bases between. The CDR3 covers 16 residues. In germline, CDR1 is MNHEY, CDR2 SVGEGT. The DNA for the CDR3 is TGTGCCAGCAGTTACGACGTGAGACGGACTAATGAAAAACTGTTTTTT. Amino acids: CASSYDVRRTNEKLFF.